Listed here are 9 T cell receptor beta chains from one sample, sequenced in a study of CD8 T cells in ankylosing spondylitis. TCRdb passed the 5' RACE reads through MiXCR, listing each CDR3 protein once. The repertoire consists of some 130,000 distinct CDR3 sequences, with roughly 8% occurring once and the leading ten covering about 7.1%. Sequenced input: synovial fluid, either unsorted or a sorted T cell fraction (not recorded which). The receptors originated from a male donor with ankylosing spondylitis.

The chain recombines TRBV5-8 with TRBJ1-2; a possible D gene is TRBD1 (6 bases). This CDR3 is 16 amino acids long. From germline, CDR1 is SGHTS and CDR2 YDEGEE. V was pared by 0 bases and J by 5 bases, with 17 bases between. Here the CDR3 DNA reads TGTGCCAGCAGCTTGGACTTTTTAGGGGGTGGATATGGCTACACCTTC. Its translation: CASSLDFLGGGYGYTF.

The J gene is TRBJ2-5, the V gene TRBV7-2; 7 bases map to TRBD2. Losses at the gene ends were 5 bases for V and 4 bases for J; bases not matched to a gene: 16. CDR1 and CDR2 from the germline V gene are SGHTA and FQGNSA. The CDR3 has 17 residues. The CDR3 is CASSPFPQGRVGETQYF. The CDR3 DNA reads TGTGCCAGCAGCCCGTTCCCCCAAGGGAGGGTGGGAGAGACCCAGTACTTC.

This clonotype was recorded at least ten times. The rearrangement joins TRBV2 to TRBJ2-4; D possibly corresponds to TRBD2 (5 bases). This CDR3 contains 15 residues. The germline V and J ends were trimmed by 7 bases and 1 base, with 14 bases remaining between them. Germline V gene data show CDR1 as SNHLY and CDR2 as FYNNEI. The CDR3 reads CASTQAVGAKNIQYF. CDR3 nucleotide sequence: TGTGCCAGCACCCAAGCGGTGGGTGCCAAAAACATTCAGTACTTC. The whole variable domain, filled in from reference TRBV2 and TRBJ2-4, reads EPEVTQTPSHQVTQMGQEVILRCVPISNHLYFYWYRQILGQKVEFLVSFYNNEISEKSEIFDDQFSVERPDGSNFTLKIRSTKLEDSAMYFCASTQAVGAKNIQYFGAGTRLSVL.

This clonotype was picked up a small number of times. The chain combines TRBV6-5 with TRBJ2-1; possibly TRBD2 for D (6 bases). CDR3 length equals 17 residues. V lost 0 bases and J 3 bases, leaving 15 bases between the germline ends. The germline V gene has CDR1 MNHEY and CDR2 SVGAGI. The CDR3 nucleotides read TGTGCCAGCAGTTACTCGGGAGCGGGCGCGCTCTACAATGAGCAGTTCTTC. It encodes CASSYSGAGALYNEQFF.

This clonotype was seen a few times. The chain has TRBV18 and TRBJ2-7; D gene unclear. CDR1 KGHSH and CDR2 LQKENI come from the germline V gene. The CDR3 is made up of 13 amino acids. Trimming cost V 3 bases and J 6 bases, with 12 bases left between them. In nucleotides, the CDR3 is TGTGCCAGCTCACCCCCCAGCACAGCCGAGCAGTACTTC. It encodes CASSPPSTAEQYF.

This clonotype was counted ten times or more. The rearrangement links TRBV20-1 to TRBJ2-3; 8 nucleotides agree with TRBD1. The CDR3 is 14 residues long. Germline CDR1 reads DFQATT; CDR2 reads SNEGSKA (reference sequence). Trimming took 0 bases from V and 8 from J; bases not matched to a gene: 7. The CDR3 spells CSARDRRGRLTQYF. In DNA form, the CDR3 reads TGCAGTGCTAGAGATCGCAGGGGGCGGCTTACGCAGTATTTT.

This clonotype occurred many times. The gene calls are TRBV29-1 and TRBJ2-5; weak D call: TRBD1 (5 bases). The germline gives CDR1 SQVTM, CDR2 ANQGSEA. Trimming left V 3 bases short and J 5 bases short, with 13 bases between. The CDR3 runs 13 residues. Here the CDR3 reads CSVDLGALETQYF. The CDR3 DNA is TGCAGCGTTGATTTAGGGGCTCTTGAGACCCAGTACTTC. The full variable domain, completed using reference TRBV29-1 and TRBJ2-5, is SAVISQKPSRDICQRGTSLTIQCQVDSQVTMMFWYRQQPGQSLTLIATANQGSEATYESGFVIDKFPISRPNLTFSTLTVSNMSPEDSSIYLCSVDLGALETQYFGPGTRLLVL.

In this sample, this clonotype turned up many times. CDR3 amino acids: CASSPAGAKNIQYF. CDR3 bases: TGTGCCAGCTCCCCAGCGGGAGCCAAAAACATTCAGTACTTC. This chain uses TRBV7-2 with TRBJ2-4, with a tentative D call TRBD2 (6 bases). This CDR3 contains 14 residues. V shed 8 bases and J shed 0 bases, with 11 bases lying between them. The germline V gene encodes CDR1 SGHTA and CDR2 FQGNSA.

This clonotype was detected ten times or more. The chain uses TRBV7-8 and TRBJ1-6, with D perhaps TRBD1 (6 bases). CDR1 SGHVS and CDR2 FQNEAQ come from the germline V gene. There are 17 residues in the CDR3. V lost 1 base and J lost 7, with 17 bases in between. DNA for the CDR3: TGTGCCAGCAGCTTAGGCCGCAGGGGTCTAGGCAATTCACCCCTCCACTTT. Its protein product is CASSLGRRGLGNSPLHF. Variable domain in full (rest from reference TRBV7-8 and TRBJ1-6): GAGVSQSPRYKVAKRGQDVALRCDPISGHVSLFWYQQALGQGPEFLTYFQNEAQLDKSGLPSDRFFAERPEGSVSTLKIQRTQQEDSAVYLCASSLGRRGLGNSPLHFGNGTRLTVT.